This T cell receptor beta chain was sequenced for a study of blood T cell repertoires in COVID-19. Background on the study: Sample material is recorded as cDNA or gDNA derived from T cells, B-cell-depleted T cells, or PBMCs.

Per the authors' pipeline: It was from reference gene primer amplification that nucleated cell counts were estimated. This table comes from immunoSEQ multiplex PCR, and its TCRdb copy is limited to in-frame clones, with some not included. The V and J calls and the clone size are those of that table, but D and trimming were determined from the DNA. The data show 190,000 or so clones, more than 85% seen once. The germline gives CDR1 MGHRA, CDR2 YSYEKL. Trimming cost V 0 bases and J 2 bases; bases outside gene matches: 4. The CDR3 is 16 amino acids. This TCR was recovered from a middle-aged man with active or convalescent COVID-19. The gene calls are TRBV4-1 and TRBJ2-3; 8 bases align to TRBD2. The material sequenced was peripheral blood. The CDR3 spells CASSQDGRGDTDTQYF. CDR3 in DNA: TGCGCCAGCAGCCAAGATGGGCGGGGGGACACAGATACGCAGTATTTT.